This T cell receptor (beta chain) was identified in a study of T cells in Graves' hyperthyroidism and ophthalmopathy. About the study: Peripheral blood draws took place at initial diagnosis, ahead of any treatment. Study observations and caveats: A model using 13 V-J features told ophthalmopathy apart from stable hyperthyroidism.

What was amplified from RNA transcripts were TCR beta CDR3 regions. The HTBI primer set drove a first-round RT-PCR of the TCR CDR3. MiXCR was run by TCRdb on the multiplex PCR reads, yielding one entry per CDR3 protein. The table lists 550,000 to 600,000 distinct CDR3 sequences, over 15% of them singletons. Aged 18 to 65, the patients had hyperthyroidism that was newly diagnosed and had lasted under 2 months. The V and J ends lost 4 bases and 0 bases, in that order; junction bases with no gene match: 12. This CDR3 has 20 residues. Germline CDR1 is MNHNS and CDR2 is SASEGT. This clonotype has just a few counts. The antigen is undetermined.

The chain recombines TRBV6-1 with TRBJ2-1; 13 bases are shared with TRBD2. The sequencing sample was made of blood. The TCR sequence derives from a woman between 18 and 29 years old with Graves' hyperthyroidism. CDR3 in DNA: TGTGCCAGCAGTGTCCGAAGGAGGACTAGCGGGGGCCCCTCCTACAATGAGCAGTTCTTC. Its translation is CASSVRRRTSGGPSYNEQFF.